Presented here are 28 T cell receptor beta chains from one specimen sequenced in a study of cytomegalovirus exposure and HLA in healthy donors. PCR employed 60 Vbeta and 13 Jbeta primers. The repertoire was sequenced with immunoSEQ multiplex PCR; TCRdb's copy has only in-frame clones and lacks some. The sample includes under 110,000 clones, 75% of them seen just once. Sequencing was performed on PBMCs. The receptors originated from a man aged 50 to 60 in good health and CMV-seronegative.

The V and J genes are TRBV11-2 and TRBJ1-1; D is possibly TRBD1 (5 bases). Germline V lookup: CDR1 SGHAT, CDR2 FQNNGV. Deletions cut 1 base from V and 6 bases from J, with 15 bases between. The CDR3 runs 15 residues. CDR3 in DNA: TGTGCCAGCAGCTTAGCTCCAGGGATTACAGCTGAAGCTTTCTTT. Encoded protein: CASSLAPGITAEAFF.

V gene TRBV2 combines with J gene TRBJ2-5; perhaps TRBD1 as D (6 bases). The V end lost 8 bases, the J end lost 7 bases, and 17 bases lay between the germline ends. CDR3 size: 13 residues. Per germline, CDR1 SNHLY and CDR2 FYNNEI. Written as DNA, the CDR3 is TGTGCCAGCCTAAGCAGGGGCCAGGGGACCCAGTACTTC. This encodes CASLSRGQGTQYF.

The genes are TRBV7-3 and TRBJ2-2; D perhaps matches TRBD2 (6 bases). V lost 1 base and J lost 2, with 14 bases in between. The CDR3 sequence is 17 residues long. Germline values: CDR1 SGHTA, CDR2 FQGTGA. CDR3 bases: TGTGCCAGCAGCTTAAATGCTCGGGGGTTAAACACCGGGGAGCTGTTTTTT. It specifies CASSLNARGLNTGELFF.

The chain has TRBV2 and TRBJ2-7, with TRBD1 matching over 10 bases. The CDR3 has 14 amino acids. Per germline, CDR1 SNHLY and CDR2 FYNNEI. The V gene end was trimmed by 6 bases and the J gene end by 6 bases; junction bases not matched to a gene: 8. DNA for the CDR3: TGTGCCAGCAGCCGGGACAGGGGTTTAAGCGAGCAGTACTTC. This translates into CASSRDRGLSEQYF. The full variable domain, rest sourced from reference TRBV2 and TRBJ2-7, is EPEVTQTPSHQVTQMGQEVILRCVPISNHLYFYWYRQILGQKVEFLVSFYNNEISEKSEIFDDQFSVERPDGSNFTLKIRSTKLEDSAMYFCASSRDRGLSEQYFGPGTRLTVT.

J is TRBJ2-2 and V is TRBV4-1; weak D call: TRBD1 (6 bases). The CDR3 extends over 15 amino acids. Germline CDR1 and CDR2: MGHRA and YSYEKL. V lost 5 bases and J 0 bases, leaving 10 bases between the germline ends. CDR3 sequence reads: CASSFRDTNTGELFF. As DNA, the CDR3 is TGCGCCAGCAGCTTCCGGGACACGAACACCGGGGAGCTGTTTTTT.

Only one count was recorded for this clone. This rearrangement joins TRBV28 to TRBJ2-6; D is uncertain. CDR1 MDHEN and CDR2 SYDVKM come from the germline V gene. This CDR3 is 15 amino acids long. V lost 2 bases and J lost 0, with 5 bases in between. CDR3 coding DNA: TGTGCCAGCAGTTTAGGGCACTCTGGGGCCAACGTCCTGACTTTC. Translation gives CASSLGHSGANVLTF.

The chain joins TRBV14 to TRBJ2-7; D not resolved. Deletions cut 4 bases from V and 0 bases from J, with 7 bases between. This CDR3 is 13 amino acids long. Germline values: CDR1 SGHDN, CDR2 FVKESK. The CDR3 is CASSLAVSYEQYF. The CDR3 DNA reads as TGTGCCAGCAGCCTGGCCGTCTCCTACGAGCAGTACTTC.

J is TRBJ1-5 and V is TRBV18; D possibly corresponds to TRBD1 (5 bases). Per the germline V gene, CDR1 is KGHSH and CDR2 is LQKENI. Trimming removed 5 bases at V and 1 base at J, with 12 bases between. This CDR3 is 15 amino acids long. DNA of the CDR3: TGTGCCAGCTCAAGGGCTACAGGCAGCAATCAGCCCCAGCATTTT. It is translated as CASSRATGSNQPQHF.

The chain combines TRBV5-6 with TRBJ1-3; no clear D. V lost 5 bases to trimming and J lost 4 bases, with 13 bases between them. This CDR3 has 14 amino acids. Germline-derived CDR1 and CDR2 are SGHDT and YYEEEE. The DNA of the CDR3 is TGTGCCAGCAGTCGGAGGACGGTCGGAAACACCATATATTTT. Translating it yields CASSRRTVGNTIYF.

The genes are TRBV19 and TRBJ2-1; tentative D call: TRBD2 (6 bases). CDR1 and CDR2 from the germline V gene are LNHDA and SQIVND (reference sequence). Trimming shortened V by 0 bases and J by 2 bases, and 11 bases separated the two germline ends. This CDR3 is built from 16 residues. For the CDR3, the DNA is TGTGCCAGTAGTATAGATGCCGGCGGGACCTACAATGAGCAGTTCTTC. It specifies CASSIDAGGTYNEQFF.

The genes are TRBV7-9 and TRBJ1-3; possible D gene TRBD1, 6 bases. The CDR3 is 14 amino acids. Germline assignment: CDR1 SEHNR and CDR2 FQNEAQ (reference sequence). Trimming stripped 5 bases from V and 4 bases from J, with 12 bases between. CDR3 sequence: CASSIQGGGNTIYF. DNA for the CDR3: TGTGCCAGCAGCATACAGGGTGGAGGAAACACCATATATTTT.

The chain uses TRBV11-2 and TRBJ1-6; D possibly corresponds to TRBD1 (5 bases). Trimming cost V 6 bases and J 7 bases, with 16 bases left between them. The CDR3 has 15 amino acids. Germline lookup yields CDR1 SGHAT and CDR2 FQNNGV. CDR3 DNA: TGTGCCAGCAGTACAGCCGGGACTCAGAATTCACCCCTCCACTTT. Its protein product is CASSTAGTQNSPLHF.

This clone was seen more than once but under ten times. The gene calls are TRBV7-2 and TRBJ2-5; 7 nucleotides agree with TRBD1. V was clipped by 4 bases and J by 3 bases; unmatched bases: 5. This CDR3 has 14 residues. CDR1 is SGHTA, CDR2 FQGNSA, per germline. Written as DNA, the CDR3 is TGTGCCAGCAGCTCCCTTCAGGGGGAAGAGACCCAGTACTTC. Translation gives CASSSLQGEETQYF.

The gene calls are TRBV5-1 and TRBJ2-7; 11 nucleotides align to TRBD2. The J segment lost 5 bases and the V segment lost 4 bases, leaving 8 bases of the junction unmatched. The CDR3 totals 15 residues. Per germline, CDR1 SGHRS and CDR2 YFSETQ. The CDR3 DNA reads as TGCGCCAGCAGCCCGGGGACTAGCGGACTTAACGAGCAGTACTTC. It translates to CASSPGTSGLNEQYF.

Here the CDR3 DNA reads TGCGCCAGCAGCTTGGGCCCCCGGGTCACGAGATCCTACGAGCAGTACTTC. This sequence encodes CASSLGPRVTRSYEQYF. V gene TRBV5-1 combines with J gene TRBJ2-7; D gene ambiguous. From germline, CDR1 is SGHRS and CDR2 YFSETQ. Trimming pared 0 bases from V and 1 base from J, leaving 17 bases between. CDR3 length: 17 amino acids.

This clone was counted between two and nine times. CDR3 loop: CACGQGAREQYF. DNA for the CDR3: TGTGCCTGCGGACAGGGGGCGCGTGAGCAGTACTTC. This rearrangement joins TRBV2 to TRBJ2-7; 11 bases are a match to TRBD1. V was clipped by 11 bases and J by 7 bases; unmatched bases: 7. The germline CDR1 and CDR2 sequences are SNHLY and FYNNEI. This CDR3 has 12 amino acids.

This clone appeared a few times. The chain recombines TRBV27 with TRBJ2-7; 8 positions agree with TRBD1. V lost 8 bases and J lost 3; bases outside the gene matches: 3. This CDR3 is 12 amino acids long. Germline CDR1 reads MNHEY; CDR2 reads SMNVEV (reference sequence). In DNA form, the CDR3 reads TGTGCCAGCCGTACAGGGGGCTACGAGCAGTACTTC. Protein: CASRTGGYEQYF.

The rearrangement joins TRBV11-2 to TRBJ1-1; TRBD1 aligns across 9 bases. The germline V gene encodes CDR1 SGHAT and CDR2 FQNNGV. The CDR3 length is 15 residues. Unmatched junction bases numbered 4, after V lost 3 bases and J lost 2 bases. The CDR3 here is CASSFSGQGNTEAFF. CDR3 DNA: TGTGCCAGCAGCTTCTCGGGACAGGGCAACACTGAAGCTTTCTTT.

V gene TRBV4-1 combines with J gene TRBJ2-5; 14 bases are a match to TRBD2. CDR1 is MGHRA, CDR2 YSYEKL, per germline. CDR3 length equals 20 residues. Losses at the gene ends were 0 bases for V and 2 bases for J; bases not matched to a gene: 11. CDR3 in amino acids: CASSQDPTSGGAREQETQYF. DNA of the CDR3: TGCGCCAGCAGCCAAGATCCGACTAGCGGGGGGGCCAGGGAACAAGAGACCCAGTACTTC.

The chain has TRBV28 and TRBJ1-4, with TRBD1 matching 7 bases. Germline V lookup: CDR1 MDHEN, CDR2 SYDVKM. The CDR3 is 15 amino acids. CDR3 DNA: TGTGCTAGTCCCCGACAGGGAGCAACTAATGAAAAACTGTTTTTT. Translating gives CASPRQGATNEKLFF.

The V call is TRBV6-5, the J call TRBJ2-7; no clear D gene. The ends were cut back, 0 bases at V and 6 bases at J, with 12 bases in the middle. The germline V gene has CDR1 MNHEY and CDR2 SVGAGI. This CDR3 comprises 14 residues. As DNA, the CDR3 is TGTGCCAGCAGTTACTCCCACACCACGGGCGAGCAGTACTTC. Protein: CASSYSHTTGEQYF.

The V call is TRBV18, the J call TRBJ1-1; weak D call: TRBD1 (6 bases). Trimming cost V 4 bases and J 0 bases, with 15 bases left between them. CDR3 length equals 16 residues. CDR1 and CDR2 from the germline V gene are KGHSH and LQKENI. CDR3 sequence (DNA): TGTGCCAGCTCACGCGCCCCGGGACAAATGAACACTGAAGCTTTCTTT. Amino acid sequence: CASSRAPGQMNTEAFF.

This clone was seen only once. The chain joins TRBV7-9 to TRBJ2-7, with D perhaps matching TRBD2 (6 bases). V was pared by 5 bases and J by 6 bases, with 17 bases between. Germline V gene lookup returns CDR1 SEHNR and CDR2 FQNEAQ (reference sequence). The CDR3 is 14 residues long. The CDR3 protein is CASSSSGWEFEQYF. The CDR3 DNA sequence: TGTGCCAGCAGCAGTAGCGGCTGGGAGTTCGAGCAGTACTTC.

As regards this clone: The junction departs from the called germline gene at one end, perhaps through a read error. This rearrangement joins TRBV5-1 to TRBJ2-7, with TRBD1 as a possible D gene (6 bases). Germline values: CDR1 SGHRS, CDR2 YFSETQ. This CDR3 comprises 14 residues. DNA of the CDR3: TGCGCCAGCAGCTTGGTCTGGCAGGGACACGAGCAGCACTTC. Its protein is CASSLVWQGHEQHF.

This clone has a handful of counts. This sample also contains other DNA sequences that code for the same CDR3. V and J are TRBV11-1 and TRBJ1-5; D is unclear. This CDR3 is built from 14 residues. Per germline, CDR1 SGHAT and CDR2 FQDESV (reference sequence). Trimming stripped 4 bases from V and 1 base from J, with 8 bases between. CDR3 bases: TGTGCCAGCAGCTCGAGAGGGAGCAATCAGCCCCAGCATTTT. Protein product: CASSSRGSNQPQHF.

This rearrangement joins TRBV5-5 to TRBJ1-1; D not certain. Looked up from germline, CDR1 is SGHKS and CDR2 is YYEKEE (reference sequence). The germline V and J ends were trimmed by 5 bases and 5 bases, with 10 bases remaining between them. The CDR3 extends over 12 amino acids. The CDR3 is CASRWTGTEAFF. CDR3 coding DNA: TGTGCCAGCAGGTGGACTGGGACTGAAGCTTTCTTT.

This chain's CDR3 is CASSETGNTEAFF. The CDR3 DNA follows: TGTGCCAGCAGTGAAACAGGAAACACTGAAGCTTTCTTT. The J gene is TRBJ1-1, the V gene TRBV6-1; D possibly corresponds to TRBD1 (5 bases). Germline CDR1 reads MNHNS; CDR2 reads SASEGT. The CDR3 runs 13 residues. V dropped 2 bases and J dropped 2 bases, with 6 bases sitting between them.

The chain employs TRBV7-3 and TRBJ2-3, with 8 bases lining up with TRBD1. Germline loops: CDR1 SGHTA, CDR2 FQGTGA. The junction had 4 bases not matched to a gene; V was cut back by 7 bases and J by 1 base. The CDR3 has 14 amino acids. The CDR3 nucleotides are TGTGCCAGCACCAAGGGACAGGGCACAGATACGCAGTATTTT. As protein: CASTKGQGTDTQYF.